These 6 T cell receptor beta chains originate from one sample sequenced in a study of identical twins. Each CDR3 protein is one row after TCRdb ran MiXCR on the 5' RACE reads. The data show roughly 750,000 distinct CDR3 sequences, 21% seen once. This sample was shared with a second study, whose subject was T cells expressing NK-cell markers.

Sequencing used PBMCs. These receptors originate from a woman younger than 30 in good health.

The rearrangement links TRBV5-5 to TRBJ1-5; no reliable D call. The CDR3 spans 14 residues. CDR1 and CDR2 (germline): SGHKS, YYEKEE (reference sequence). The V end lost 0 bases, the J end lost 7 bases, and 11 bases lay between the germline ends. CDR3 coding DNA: TGTGCCAGCAGCTTGGGACAAGGTCAACAGCCCCAGCATTTT. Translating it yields CASSLGQGQQPQHF.

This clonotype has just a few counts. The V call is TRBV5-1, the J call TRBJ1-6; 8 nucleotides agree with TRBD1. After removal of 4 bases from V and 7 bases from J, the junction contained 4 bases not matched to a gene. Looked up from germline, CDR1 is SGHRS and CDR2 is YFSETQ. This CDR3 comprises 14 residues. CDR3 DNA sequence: TGCGCCAGCAGCCAAACAGGGGGGAATTCACCCCTCCACTTT. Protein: CASSQTGGNSPLHF. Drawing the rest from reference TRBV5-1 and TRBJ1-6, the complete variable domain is KAGVTQTPRYLIKTRGQQVTLSCSPISGHRSVSWYQQTPGQGLQFLFEYFSETQRNKGNFPGRFSGRQFSNSRSEMNVSTLELGDSALYLCASSQTGGNSPLHFGNGTRLTVT.

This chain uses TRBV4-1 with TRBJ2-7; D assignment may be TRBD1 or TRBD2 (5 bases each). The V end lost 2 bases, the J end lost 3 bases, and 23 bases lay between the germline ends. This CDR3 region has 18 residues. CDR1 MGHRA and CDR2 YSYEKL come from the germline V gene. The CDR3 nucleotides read TGCGCCAGCAGCCAACTGCCAGGGACGGCGCTCCTAGGCTACGAGCAGTACTTC. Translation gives CASSQLPGTALLGYEQYF.

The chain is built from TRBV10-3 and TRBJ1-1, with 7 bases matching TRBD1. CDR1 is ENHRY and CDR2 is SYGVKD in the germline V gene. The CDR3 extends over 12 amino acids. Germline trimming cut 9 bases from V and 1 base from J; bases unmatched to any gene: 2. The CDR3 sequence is CAIGTANTEAFF. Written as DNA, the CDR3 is TGTGCCATAGGGACAGCGAACACTGAAGCTTTCTTT.

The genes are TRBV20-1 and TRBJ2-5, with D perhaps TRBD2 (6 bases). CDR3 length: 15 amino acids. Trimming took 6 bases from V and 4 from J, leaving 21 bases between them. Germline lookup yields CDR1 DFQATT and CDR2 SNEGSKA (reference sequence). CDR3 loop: CSATMMGGFAETQYF. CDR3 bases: TGCAGTGCCACGATGATGGGGGGTTTCGCAGAGACCCAGTACTTC.

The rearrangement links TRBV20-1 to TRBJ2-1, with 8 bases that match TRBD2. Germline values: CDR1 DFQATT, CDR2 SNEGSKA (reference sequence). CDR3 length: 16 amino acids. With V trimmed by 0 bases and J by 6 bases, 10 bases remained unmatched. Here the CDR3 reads CSARDRRLAPLNEQFF. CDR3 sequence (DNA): TGCAGTGCTAGAGATAGGCGACTAGCGCCCCTCAATGAGCAGTTCTTC.